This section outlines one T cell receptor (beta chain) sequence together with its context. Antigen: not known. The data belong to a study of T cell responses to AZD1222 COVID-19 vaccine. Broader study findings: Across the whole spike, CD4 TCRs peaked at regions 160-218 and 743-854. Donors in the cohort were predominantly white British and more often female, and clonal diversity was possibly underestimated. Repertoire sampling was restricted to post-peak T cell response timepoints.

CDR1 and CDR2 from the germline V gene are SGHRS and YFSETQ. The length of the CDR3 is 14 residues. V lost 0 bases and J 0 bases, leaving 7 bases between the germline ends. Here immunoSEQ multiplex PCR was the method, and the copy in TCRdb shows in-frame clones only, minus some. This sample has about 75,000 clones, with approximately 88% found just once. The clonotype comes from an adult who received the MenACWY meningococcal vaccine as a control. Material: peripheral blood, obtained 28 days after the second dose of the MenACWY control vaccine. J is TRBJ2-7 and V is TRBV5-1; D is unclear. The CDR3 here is CASSLEGYSYEQYF. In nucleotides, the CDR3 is TGCGCCAGCAGCTTGGAAGGGTACTCCTACGAGCAGTACTTC.